The 18 T cell receptor beta chains below come from one sample, sequenced in a study of blood T cells in healthy people across ages. Alongside a J-beta primer mix, a sample-barcoded 5' primer served in a second PCR lasting roughly 6 to 11 cycles. TCRdb re-derived calls from the 5' RACE reads in MiXCR, one entry per CDR3 protein. The sample has under 1,100,000 distinct CDR3 sequences; 25% are singletons. These records were also assigned to another study, of T cells of mothers and their children.

Sequencing was performed on blood. The receptors shown here come from a girl aged 2-10 years in good health.

This clonotype appeared once. This chain joins TRBV20-1 and TRBJ1-1, with 7 bases identical to TRBD1. V was clipped by 6 bases and J by 12 bases; unmatched bases: 22. The CDR3 has 15 residues. The germline CDR1 and CDR2 sequences are DFQATT and SNEGSKA (reference sequence). Here the CDR3 reads CSARNPTGNLEKTFF. CDR3 DNA: TGCAGTGCCCGCAACCCGACAGGGAATTTAGAGAAAACTTTCTTT.

This chain joins TRBV9 and TRBJ2-5, with 10 nucleotides matching TRBD1. The V gene's germline CDR1 is SGDLS and CDR2 YYNGEE. The CDR3 has 14 amino acids. V gave up 3 bases and J gave up 11 bases; unmatched junction bases: 10. CDR3 region: CASSAGTGAVEQYF. The CDR3 nucleotides read TGTGCCAGCAGCGCCGGGACAGGGGCGGTAGAGCAGTACTTC.

The chain has TRBV6-1 and TRBJ2-2; weak D call: TRBD2 (5 bases). V dropped 5 bases and J dropped 7 bases, with 20 bases sitting between them. The germline gives CDR1 MNHNS, CDR2 SASEGT. This CDR3 region has 16 residues. The CDR3 loop reads CASSPGNPPNDGELFF. Written as DNA, the CDR3 is TGTGCCAGCAGTCCCGGGAACCCTCCGAATGACGGGGAGCTGTTTTTT.

This clonotype came up a few times. The chain carries TRBV6-1 and TRBJ1-2; D may be TRBD1 (5 bases). Per germline, CDR1 MNHNS and CDR2 SASEGT. V lost 6 bases and J lost 0, with 23 bases in between. The CDR3 contains 18 residues. CDR3 region: CASRPGGDIADSNYGYTF. The CDR3 DNA follows: TGTGCCAGCAGACCGGGGGGGGATATCGCCGATTCTAACTATGGCTACACCTTC.

This chain uses TRBV13 with TRBJ1-3; possible D gene TRBD1, 5 bases. Trimming took off 1 base at V and 6 bases at J, with 13 bases between the two ends. Germline CDR1 reads PRHDT; CDR2 reads FYEKMQ (reference sequence). This CDR3 is 15 amino acids long. CDR3 sequence (DNA): TGTGCCAGCAGCTTAGCCGCGCACGGACAAAACACCATATATTTT. As protein: CASSLAAHGQNTIYF.

This clonotype was seen more than once but under ten times. The J gene is TRBJ1-4, the V gene TRBV12-3 or TRBV12-4; D may be TRBD1 (5 bases). The CDR3 totals 16 residues. V gave up 2 bases and J gave up 6 bases, with 16 bases separating them. The CDR3 DNA sequence: TGTGCCAGCAGTTTAAGCGAGGGGCCAGTGGATGAAAAACTGTTTTTT. It specifies CASSLSEGPVDEKLFF.

The rearrangement uses TRBV7-2 and TRBJ2-7, with 10 positions matching TRBD1. The CDR3 has 14 amino acids. V trimming: 1 base; J trimming: 8 bases; junction bases outside the gene matches: 5. Germline assignment: CDR1 SGHTA and CDR2 FQGNSA. CDR3 in DNA: TGTGCCAGCAGCTTAGGGGACAGGGGCCCTAAGCAGTACTTC. Its protein is CASSLGDRGPKQYF.

This clonotype was counted only a few times. The genes are TRBV4-2 and TRBJ2-4, with D possibly called TRBD1 or TRBD2 (5 bases each). The CDR3 has 16 residues. Trimming cost V 0 bases and J 1 base, with 10 bases left between them. Per germline, CDR1 LGHNA and CDR2 YNFKEQ. The CDR3 is CASSQDFREAKNIQYF. In DNA, the CDR3 is TGTGCCAGCAGCCAAGATTTCAGGGAGGCCAAAAACATTCAGTACTTC.

A few counts support this clonotype. J is TRBJ2-7 and V is TRBV6-2 or TRBV6-3; D is uncertain. Germline V gene lookup returns CDR1 MNHEY and CDR2 SVGEGT. With 2 bases removed from V and 2 bases from J, the gap between germline ends came to 13 bases. The CDR3 loop spans 15 amino acids. The CDR3 spells CASSYGPTPPYEQYF. For the CDR3, the DNA is TGTGCCAGCAGTTACGGGCCAACCCCACCCTACGAGCAGTACTTC.

The rearrangement links TRBV20-1 to TRBJ1-2; 9 nucleotides agree with TRBD1. Germline CDR1 is DFQATT and CDR2 is SNEGSKA (reference sequence). With 1 base clipped from V and 0 bases from J, the junction kept 9 bases outside the gene matches. The CDR3 runs 17 residues. CDR3 nucleotide sequence: TGCAGTGCTAGAGTCCAGGACAGGGGCCAAGCTAACTATGGCTACACCTTC. This translates into CSARVQDRGQANYGYTF.

V is TRBV7-2 and J is TRBJ2-4, with 11 bases that match TRBD2. CDR1 and CDR2 (germline): SGHTA, FQGNSA. V was clipped by 1 base and J by 0 bases; unmatched bases: 8. This CDR3 has 19 residues. The CDR3 DNA reads as TGTGCCAGCAGCTTAGTTGTAGCGGGAGGGCTCGGAGCCAAAAACATTCAGTACTTC. This sequence encodes CASSLVVAGGLGAKNIQYF.

This clonotype turned up a few times. The chain has TRBV4-1 and TRBJ2-6; D possibly corresponds to TRBD1 (6 bases). The CDR3 runs 17 residues. In germline, CDR1 is MGHRA, CDR2 YSYEKL. V lost 0 bases and J lost 2, with 11 bases in between. This chain's CDR3 is CASSQETGLTGANVLTF. The CDR3 region has the DNA TGCGCCAGCAGCCAAGAGACAGGCCTAACTGGGGCCAACGTCCTGACTTTC.

This clonotype came up a few times. The chain employs TRBV28 and TRBJ2-7, with a tentative D call TRBD1 (5 bases). CDR3 size: 16 residues. V lost 2 bases to trimming and J lost 10 bases, with 24 bases between them. Looked up from germline, CDR1 is MDHEN and CDR2 is SYDVKM. For the CDR3, the DNA is TGTGCCAGCAGTTTACCCCCACAGGAATTACCGCTAATACAGTACTTC. Translation gives CASSLPPQELPLIQYF.

The chain uses TRBV29-1 and TRBJ2-1; 14 nucleotides match TRBD2. Germline loops: CDR1 SQVTM, CDR2 ANQGSEA. Trimming at V came to 7 bases and at J to 8 bases, leaving 4 bases not matched to a gene. The CDR3 length is 13 residues. In DNA, the CDR3 is TGCAGCGAAGGACTAGCGGGAGGCGATGAGCAGTTCTTC. Translated, it gives CSEGLAGGDEQFF.

The V and J genes are TRBV20-1 and TRBJ2-5; 10 bases line up with TRBD2. The germline V gene has CDR1 DFQATT and CDR2 SNEGSKA (reference sequence). The trim removed 1 base at V and 1 base at J, leaving 6 bases unmatched. This CDR3 has 16 residues. DNA for the CDR3: TGCAGTGCTAGAGGTTGGTCTAGCGGGGGCCAAGAGACCCAGTACTTC. It translates to CSARGWSSGGQETQYF.

V and J are TRBV27 and TRBJ1-2; 8 bases agree with TRBD1. Germline CDR1 and CDR2: MNHEY and SMNVEV (reference sequence). The V gene end was trimmed by 7 bases and the J gene end by 6 bases; junction bases not matched to a gene: 10. The length of the CDR3 is 14 residues. CDR3 residues: CASIATGGKNGYTF. CDR3 coding DNA: TGTGCCAGCATCGCCACAGGGGGAAAAAATGGCTACACCTTC.

The chain couples TRBV5-1 to TRBJ1-4; 8 bases are a match to TRBD1. CDR3 length: 17 residues. Germline lookup yields CDR1 SGHRS and CDR2 YFSETQ. J gave up 2 bases and V 4 bases, and 10 bases lay outside the gene matches. Written as DNA, the CDR3 is TGCGCCAGCAGCCGAATGACAGGGGATGGCACTAATGAAAAACTGTTTTTT. Encoded protein: CASSRMTGDGTNEKLFF.

This chain uses TRBV9 with TRBJ2-5; 9 bases line up with TRBD1. With 3 bases clipped from V and 5 bases from J, the junction kept 8 bases outside the gene matches. CDR1 is SGDLS, CDR2 YYNGEE, per germline. The CDR3 sequence is 15 residues long. CDR3 in amino acids: CASSAGQGVWETQYF. The DNA for the CDR3 is TGTGCCAGCAGCGCGGGACAGGGAGTGTGGGAGACCCAGTACTTC.